The entry that follows covers one TCR beta chain sequence. The sample holds many counts of this clonotype. The antigen it binds to is not known. Qualities for individual bases were not recorded, and no much larger clone is one base off. Trimming costs V 6 bases and J 2 bases, and their ends lie 7 bases apart. Spanning cysteine to phenylalanine, the CDR3 consists of 12 amino acids. Kept here is only the CDR3 DNA, which spans 36 bases and is read in frame from base 1. CDR1 and CDR2 (SSHAT, FNYEAQ) derive from the germline V gene (reference sequence). Systemically healthy Caucasian individuals from Russia, 39 in total and aged about 6 to 100 years, were included as donors. Approximately 9.3 milliliters of peripheral blood were collected from each donor into EDTA-treated Vacutainer tubes. Ficoll-Paque density-gradient centrifugation was used to isolate PBMCs, with at least 7 million obtained per sample. Trizol reagent was used to extract total RNA from the PBMCs, yielding at least 6 micrograms per sample. The percentages of naive CD45RAhigh/CD27high T cells were determined by flow cytometry on a PBMC aliquot from every donor.

The sample belongs to a study of blood T cells in healthy people across ages (dated by TCRdb to between 2014 and 2016). For context, the study as a whole: Template switching captured roughly one uniquely barcoded TCR beta cDNA molecule per two T cells in model experiments. To track age-related changes in TCR beta repertoire diversity, the study relied on deep sequencing normalized with unique cDNA molecular identifiers. Donors were grouped into four age groups: young (average roughly 16 years), middle-aged (about 38), aged (around 60) and long-lived (roughly 80). To avoid experimental bias, donors of different ages were spread randomly across the sequencing lanes. The study analyzed two additional independent replicas of 1 million unique cDNA reads from the same blood draw for two donors, one aged 18 to 29 and one aged 80 or older.

Library construction relied on 5' RACE. TCRdb shows the sequencer as Illumina HiSeq 2500. A second PCR of about 7 to 12 cycles was performed with a sample-barcoded 5' primer and a J-beta primer mix. A template-switch 5' adaptor carrying 12 random nucleotides introduced a unique molecular identifier onto each TCR beta cDNA molecule. Each sample yielded at least 2.5 million CDR3-containing paired-end reads. First-strand cDNA was synthesized from all RNA with the Mint cDNA synthesis kit, primed by a TRBC-specific oligonucleotide. Following uracil-DNA glycosylase treatment, all cDNA underwent a first 18-cycle PCR with the universal primers M1SS and BC2_uni_R. Turning to the authors' computational methods: Normalization of each sample was performed by random selection of 1 million high-quality reads, each carrying a distinct molecular identifier. Reads sharing molecular identifiers were discarded rather than binned into consensus sequences. CDR3 identification, clonotype clustering and error correction used MiTCR with a Q25 quality threshold and the strictest error-elimination algorithm. A nonparametric unseen species model using Euler transformation provided a lower-bound estimate of total TCR beta diversity. TCRdb reprocessing: public reads trimmed at Q25 with fastp, clones called with MiXCR, in-frame beta chains kept. Every distinct CDR3 protein forms one entry, paired with its most common genes and DNA. The V and J calls shown here were made by TCRdb, not taken from the authors' results. The sample yields about 1.6 million distinct CDR3 sequences; approximately 32% were counted once. The top ten constitute approximately 11% of the sample.

The research as a whole found: Because the CMV infection status of the donors was unknown, age-related changes in expanded clonotypes may potentially have been confounded. Observed TCR beta diversity per million T cells fell roughly linearly with age, and a significant reduction was already apparent by age approximately 41. The long-lived group showed more naive CD4+ T cells, fewer expanded clones and increased TCR diversity than the aged group, suggesting age selection. Conclusive comparison of naive and antigen-experienced compartments was prevented by the profiling of bulk unsorted PBMCs. Estimates of total diversity based on one million sequenced T cells were regarded as lower bounds and as underestimates. Observed TCR beta diversity correlated strongly with the percentage of naive T cells measured by flow cytometry.

The chain was built from TRBV7-7 and TRBJ2-5; TRBD1 is possibly the D segment (5 matching bases). Sequences were obtained from blood. The receptor was derived from a woman in her 30s in good health. Here is the DNA: TGTGCCAGCAGTGGGGCACAAGAGACCCAGTACTTC. It specifies CASSGAQETQYF.